Below, one T cell receptor (beta chain) is given with its context. These data originate in a study of blood T cell repertoires in COVID-19. Germline assignment: CDR1 SNHLY and CDR2 FYNNEI. V lost 8 bases, J lost 3 bases, and 9 bases stayed unmatched. The CDR3 totals 15 residues. The table came from immunoSEQ multiplex PCR; TCRdb's copy has only in-frame clones and leaves some out. The repertoire consists of about 120,000 clones, with approximately 80% occurring once and the leading ten covering 12%. This chain connects TRBV2 to TRBJ2-3; 9 bases are a match to TRBD1. The material sequenced was peripheral blood. This receptor was identified in a human donor in a cohort sampled during active COVID-19. The CDR3: CASSSGQGGTDTQYF. DNA of the CDR3: TGTGCCAGCTCTTCGGGACAGGGAGGGACAGATACGCAGTATTTT.